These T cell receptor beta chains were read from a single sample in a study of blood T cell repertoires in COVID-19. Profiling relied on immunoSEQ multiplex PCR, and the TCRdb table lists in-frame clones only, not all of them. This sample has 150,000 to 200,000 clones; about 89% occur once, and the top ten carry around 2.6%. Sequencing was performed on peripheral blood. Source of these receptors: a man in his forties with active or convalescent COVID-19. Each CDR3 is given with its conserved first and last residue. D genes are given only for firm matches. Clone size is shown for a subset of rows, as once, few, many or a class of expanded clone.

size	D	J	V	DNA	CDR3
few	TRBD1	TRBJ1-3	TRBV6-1	TGTGCCAGCAGTGGACTAGGGACAGGGGCCGGAAACACCATATATTTT	CASSGLGTGAGNTIYF
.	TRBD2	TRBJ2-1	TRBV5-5	TGTGCCAGCAGCCCGACTAGCGGGGAAAACTACAATGAGCAGTTCTTC	CASSPTSGENYNEQFF
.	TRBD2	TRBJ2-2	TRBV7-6	TGTGCCAGCAGCCCATTGGCAGCGGGGGGGAACGGGGAGCTGTTTTTT	CASSPLAAGGNGELFF
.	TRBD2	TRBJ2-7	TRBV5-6	TGTGCCAGCAGCTTTACCGGGACTAGCGGGGGTTACGAGCAGTACTTC	CASSFTGTSGGYEQYF
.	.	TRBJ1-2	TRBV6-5	TGTGCCAGCAGTCGGACAGCTAACTATGGCTACACCTTC	CASSRTANYGYTF
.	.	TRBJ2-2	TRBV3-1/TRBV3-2	TGTGCCAGCAGCCAAAAGATTGGGGCACACGGGGGGGAGCTGTTTTTT	CASSQKIGAHGGELFF
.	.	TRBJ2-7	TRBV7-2	TGTGCCAGCAGCTTAGCGCCAAGGGGGTCCTCCTACGAGCAGTACTTC	CASSLAPRGSSYEQYF
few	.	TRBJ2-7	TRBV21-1	TGTGCCAGCAGCAAGGTTAGCGGGGGGGGTTACGAGCAGTACTTC	CASSKVSGGGYEQYF
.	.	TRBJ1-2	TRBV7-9	TGTGCCAGCACCGCGGGGGGTAACTATGGCTACACCTTC	CASTAGGNYGYTF
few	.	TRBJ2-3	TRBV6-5	TGTGCCAGTTCTATAGAGTATACGCAGTATTTT	CASSIEYTQYF
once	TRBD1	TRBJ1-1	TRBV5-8	TGTGCCAGCAGCTTGGGACAGGGGTACACTGAAGCTTTCTTT	CASSLGQGYTEAFF
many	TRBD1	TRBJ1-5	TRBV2	TGTGCCAGCAACCGGGACAGGGGTGGCAATCAGCCCCAGCATTTT	CASNRDRGGNQPQHF
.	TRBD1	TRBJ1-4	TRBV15	TGTGCCACCAGCAGAGAAAGTAGGGGGCTTGATGAAAAACTGTTTTTT	CATSRESRGLDEKLFF
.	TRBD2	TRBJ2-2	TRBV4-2	TGTGCCAGCAGCCAAAACTTAGCGGGGGGTACGAACACCGGGGAGCTGTTTTTT	CASSQNLAGGTNTGELFF
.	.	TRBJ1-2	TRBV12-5	TGTGCTAGTGGCCCTAGTGCTAGCTTC	CASGPSASF
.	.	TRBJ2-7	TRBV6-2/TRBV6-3	TGTGCCAGCAGTTACGACTACCCCGCCTACGAGCAGTACTTC	CASSYDYPAYEQYF
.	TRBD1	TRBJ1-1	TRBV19	TGTGCCAGTAGTATTCAGGGGGCAAAGAACACTGAAGCTTTCTTT	CASSIQGAKNTEAFF
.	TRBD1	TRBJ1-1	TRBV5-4	TGTGCCAGCAGACGGACAGGAGATAACACTGAAGCTTTCTTT	CASRRTGDNTEAFF
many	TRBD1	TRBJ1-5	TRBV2	TGTGCCAGCAGTCTGATGACAGGGCCAAGCAATCAGCCCCAGCATTTT	CASSLMTGPSNQPQHF
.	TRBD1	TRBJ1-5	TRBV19	TGTGCCAGTAGTGGGACAGGGGGAAATCAGCCCCAGCATTTT	CASSGTGGNQPQHF
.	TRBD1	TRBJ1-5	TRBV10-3	TGTGCCATCAGTGAGTCGGCGGGCAGGGGGGAGCATTTT	CAISESAGRGEHF
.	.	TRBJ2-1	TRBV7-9	TGTGCCAGCACCCTAGGACTCGGCGAGCAGTTCTTC	CASTLGLGEQFF
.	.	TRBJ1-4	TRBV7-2	TGTGCCAGCAGCTCCTCCCTTAGAGAAAAACTGTTTTTT	CASSSSLREKLFF